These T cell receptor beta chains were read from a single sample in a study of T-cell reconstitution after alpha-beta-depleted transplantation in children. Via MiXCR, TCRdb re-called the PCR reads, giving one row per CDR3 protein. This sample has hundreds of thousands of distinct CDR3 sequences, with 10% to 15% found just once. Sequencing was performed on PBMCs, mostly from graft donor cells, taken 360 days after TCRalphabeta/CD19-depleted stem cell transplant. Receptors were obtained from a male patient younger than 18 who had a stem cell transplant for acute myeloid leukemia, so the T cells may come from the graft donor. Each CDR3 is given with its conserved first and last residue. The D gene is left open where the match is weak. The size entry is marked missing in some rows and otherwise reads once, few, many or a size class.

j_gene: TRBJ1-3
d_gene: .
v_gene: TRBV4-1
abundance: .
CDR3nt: TGCGCCAGCAGCCAAGTCCCGAGCAGGGGCGATTCTGGAAACACCATATATTTT
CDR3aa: CASSQVPSRGDSGNTIYF

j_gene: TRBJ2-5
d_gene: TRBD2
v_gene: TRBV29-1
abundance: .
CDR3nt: TGCAGCGTTGATCCGACTAGCGCTCAAGAGACCCAGTACTTC
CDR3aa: CSVDPTSAQETQYF

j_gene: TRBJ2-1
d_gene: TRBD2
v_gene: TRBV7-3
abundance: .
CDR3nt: TGTGCCAGCAGTCACACGCGGGGGACGAGGCTGTTCTTC
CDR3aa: CASSHTRGTRLFF

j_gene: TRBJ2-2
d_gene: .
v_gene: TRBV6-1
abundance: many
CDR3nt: TGTGCCAGCACCCGGTCGGCGGGCGCCGGGGAGCTGTTTTTT
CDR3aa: CASTRSAGAGELFF

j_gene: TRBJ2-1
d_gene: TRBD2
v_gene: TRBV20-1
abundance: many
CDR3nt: TGCAGTGCTAGGTCCGCGGCTAGCGGCTCCTACAATGAGCAGTTCTTC
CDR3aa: CSARSAASGSYNEQFF

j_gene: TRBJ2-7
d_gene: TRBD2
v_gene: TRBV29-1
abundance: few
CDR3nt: TGCAGCGTTGGAAGCGGGAGGGCCTACGAGCAGTACTTC
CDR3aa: CSVGSGRAYEQYF

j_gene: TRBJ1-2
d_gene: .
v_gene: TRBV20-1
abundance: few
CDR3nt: TGCAGTGCCCCTTGGACAGTTAACTATGGCTACACCTTC
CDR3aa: CSAPWTVNYGYTF

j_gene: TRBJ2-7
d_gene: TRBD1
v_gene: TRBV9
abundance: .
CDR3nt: TGTGCCAGCAGCGTAGGAGGACAGGATAGCTACGAGCAGTACTTC
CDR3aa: CASSVGGQDSYEQYF

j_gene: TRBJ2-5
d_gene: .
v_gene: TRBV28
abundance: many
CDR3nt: TGTGCCAGCAGTAACGGCGGGATAAAGGAGACCCAGTACTTC
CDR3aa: CASSNGGIKETQYF

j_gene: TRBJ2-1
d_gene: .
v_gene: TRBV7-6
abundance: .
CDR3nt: TGTGCCAGCAGCTTAAGCACCGGGACCGTCTACAATGAGCAGTTCTTC
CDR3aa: CASSLSTGTVYNEQFF

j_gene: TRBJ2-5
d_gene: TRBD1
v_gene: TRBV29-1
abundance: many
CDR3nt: TGCAGCGTGGACAGGCAAGAGACCCAGTACTTC
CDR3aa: CSVDRQETQYF

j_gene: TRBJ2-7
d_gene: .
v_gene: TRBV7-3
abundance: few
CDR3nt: TGTGCCAGCAGGGTAAGATACGAGCAGTACTTC
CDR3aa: CASRVRYEQYF

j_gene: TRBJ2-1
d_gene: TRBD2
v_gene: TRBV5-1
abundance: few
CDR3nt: TGCGCCAGCAGCACACGCCCAGGGACTAGCGGGAGTGGGAATGAGCAGTTCTTC
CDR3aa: CASSTRPGTSGSGNEQFF

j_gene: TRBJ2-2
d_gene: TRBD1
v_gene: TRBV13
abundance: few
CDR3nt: TGTGCCAGCAGGCGTTATGAGGGGGCTCACACCGGGGAGCTGTTTTTT
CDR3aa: CASRRYEGAHTGELFF

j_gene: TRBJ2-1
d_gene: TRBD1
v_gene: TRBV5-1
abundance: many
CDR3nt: TGCGCCAGCAGCTTGGGCCTCTGGACAGGTCCCTACAATGAGCAGTTCTTC
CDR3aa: CASSLGLWTGPYNEQFF

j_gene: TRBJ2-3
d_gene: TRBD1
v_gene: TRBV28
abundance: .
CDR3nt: TGTGCCAGCAGTTTATTCGGGGCCGGACAGGGTACAGATACGCAGTATTTT
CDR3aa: CASSLFGAGQGTDTQYF

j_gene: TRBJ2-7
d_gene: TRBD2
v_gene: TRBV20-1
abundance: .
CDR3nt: TGCAGTGCTAGAGAGGTCCAGCGGACTAGCGGGAGTGGCGAGCAGTACTTC
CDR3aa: CSAREVQRTSGSGEQYF

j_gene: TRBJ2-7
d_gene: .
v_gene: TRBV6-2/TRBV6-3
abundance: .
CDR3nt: TGTGCCAGCACCCTTGGGGCTGACAGCTCCACCTACGAGCAGTACTTC
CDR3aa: CASTLGADSSTYEQYF

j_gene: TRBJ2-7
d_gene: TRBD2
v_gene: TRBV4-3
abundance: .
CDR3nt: TGCGCCAGCAGTCTCGCCCGGACTAGCGGATACGAGCAGTACTTC
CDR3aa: CASSLARTSGYEQYF

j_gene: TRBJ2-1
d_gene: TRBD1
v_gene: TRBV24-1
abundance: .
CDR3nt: TGTGCCACCAGTGATCCCGGGACAGGGGTCTACAATGAGCAGTTCTTC
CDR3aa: CATSDPGTGVYNEQFF

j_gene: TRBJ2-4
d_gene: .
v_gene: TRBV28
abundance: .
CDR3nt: TGTGCCAGCAGTTTGTATAGGACAGTCGGTTACTGGGGCAAAAACATTCAGTACTTC
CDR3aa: CASSLYRTVGYWGKNIQYF

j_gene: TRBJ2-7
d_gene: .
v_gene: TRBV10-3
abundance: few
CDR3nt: TGTGCCATCAGTGCCGGGGGACCCTCCTACGAGCAGTACTTC
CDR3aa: CAISAGGPSYEQYF

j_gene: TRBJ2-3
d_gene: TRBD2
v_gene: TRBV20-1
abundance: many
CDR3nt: TGCAGTGCTCGTCTAGCGGGAGTCGTAGATACGCAGTATTTT
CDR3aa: CSARLAGVVDTQYF

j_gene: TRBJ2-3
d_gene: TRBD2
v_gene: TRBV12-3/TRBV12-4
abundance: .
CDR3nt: TGTGCCAGCAGTTCGGGAGGTTTGGTAGGCACAGATACGCAGTATTTT
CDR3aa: CASSSGGLVGTDTQYF

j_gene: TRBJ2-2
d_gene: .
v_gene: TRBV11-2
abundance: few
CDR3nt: TGTGCCAGCAGCTTAGGGGGGGCTATCCCCGGCGGGGAGCTGTTTTTT
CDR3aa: CASSLGGAIPGGELFF

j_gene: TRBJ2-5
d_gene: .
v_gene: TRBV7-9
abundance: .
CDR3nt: TGTGCCAGCAGTACCGCGGTTGAGTTGGGGGAGACCCAGTACTTC
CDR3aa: CASSTAVELGETQYF

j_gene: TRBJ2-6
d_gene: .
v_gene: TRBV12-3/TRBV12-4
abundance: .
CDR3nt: TGTGCCAGCACCTGGACCGGGGGACCCCTTCGCGTCCTGACTTTC
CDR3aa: CASTWTGGPLRVLTF

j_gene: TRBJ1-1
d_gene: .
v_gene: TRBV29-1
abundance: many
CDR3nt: TGCAGCGGTAGGGCGAACACTGAAGCTTTCTTT
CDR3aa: CSGRANTEAFF

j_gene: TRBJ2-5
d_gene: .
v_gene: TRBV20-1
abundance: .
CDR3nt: TGCAGTGCTAGAGATAGATTGGAGCTACCCAGGACCCAGTACTTC
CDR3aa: CSARDRLELPRTQYF

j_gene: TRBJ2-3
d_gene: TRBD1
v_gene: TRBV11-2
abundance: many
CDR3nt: TGTGCCAGCAGGACGGGACAGCTCACAGATACGCAGTATTTT
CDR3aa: CASRTGQLTDTQYF

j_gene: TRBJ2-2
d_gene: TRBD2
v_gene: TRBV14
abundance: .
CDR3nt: TGTGCCAGCAGCCAACTCACGGGCGGGAGAGCGAACACCGGGGAGCTGTTTTTT
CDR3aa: CASSQLTGGRANTGELFF

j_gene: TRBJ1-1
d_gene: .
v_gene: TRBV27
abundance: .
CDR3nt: TGTGCCAGCAGTTTAATGATTCCGAACACTGAAGCTTTCTTT
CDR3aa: CASSLMIPNTEAFF

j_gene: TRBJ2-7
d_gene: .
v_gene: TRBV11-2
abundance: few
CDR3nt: TGTGCCAGCAGCCAGGGTGGGAGCCGCTCCTACGAGCAGTACTTC
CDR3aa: CASSQGGSRSYEQYF

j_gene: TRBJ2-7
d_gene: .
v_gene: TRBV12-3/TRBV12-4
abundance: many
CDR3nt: TGTGCCAGCAGTCTCCGACTATACGAGCAGTACTTC
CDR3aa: CASSLRLYEQYF

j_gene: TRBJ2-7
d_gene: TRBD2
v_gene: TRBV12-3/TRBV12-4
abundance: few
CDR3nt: TGTGCCAGCACCTCACTAGCGCGAGTCGGGGAGCAGTACTTC
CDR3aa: CASTSLARVGEQYF

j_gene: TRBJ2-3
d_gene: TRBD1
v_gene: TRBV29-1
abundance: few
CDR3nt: TGCAGCGTTGTTGGCAGGGGGTCTGGCACAGATACGCAGTATTTT
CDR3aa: CSVVGRGSGTDTQYF

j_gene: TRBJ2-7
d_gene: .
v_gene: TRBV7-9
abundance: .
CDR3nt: TGTGCCAGCAGCCTGCTGAGGGCTCCCGGGTACGAGCAGTACTTC
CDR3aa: CASSLLRAPGYEQYF

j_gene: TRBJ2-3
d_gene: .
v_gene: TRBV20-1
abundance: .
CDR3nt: TGCAGTGCTCTACTCAGGGCAGATACGCAGTATTTT
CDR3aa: CSALLRADTQYF

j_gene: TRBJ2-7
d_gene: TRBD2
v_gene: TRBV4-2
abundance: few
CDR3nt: TGTGCCAGCAGCCAAATGACTAGCGGGGACCTCTACGAGCAGTACTTC
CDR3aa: CASSQMTSGDLYEQYF

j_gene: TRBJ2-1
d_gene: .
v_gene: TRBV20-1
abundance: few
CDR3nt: TGCAGTGCTAGAGAGGACCCTAGTAATGAGCAGTTCTTC
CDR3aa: CSAREDPSNEQFF

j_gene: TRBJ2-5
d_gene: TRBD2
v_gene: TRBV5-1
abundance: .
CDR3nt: TGCGCCAGCAGCCAGGGACTAGTCCAAGAGACCCAGTACTTC
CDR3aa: CASSQGLVQETQYF

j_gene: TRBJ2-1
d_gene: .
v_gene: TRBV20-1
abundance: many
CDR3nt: TGCAGTGAGTCGAGAGGGACCCTGAATGAGCAGTTCTTC
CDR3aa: CSESRGTLNEQFF

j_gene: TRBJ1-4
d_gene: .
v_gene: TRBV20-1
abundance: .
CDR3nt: TGCAGTGCTAGGGGAGCGCAGGGTCGTCCTAATGAAAAACTGTTTTTT
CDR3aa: CSARGAQGRPNEKLFF

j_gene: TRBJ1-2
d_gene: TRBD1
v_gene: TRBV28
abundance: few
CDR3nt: TGTGCCAGCAGTTCAACAGGGGGCAACGATGGCTACACCTTC
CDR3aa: CASSSTGGNDGYTF

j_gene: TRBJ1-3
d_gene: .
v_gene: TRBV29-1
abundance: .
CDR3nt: TGCAGCGTGGGGCCGGGAAATGGAAACACCATATATTTT
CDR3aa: CSVGPGNGNTIYF

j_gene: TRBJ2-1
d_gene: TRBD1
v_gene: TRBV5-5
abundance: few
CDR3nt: TGTGCCAGCAGCTTGGTTCCACAGGGGGAAGCACACAATGAGCAGTTCTTC
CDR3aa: CASSLVPQGEAHNEQFF